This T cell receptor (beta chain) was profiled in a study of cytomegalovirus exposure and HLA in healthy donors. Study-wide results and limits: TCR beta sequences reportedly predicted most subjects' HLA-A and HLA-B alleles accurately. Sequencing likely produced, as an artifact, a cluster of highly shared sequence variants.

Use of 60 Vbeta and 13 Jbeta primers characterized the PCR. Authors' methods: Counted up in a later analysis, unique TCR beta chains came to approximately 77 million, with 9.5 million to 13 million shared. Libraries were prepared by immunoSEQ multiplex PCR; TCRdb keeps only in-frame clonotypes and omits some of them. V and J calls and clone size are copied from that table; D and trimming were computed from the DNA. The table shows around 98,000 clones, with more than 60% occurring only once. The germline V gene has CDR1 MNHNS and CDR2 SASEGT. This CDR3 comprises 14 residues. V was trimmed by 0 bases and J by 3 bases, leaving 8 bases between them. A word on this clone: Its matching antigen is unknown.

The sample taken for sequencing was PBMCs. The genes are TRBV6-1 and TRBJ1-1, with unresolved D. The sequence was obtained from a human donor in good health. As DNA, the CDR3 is TGTGCCAGCAGTGAAGCGGGCGGGGACACTGAAGCTTTCTTT. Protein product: CASSEAGGDTEAFF.